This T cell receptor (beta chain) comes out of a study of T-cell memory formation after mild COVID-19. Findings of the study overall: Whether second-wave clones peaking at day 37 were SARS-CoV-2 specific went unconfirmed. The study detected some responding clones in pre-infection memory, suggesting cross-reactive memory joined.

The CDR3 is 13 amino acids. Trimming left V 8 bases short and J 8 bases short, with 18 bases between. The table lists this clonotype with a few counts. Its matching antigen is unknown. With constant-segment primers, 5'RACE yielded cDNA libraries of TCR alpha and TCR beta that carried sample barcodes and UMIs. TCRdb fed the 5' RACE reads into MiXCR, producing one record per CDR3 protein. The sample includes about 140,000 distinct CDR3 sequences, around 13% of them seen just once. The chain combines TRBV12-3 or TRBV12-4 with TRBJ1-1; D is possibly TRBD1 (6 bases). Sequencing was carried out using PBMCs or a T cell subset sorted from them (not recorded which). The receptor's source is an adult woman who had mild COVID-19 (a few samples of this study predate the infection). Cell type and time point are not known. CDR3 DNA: TGTGCCAGCTCCCCATTTGGGGGCGGGGAAGCTTTCTTT. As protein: CASSPFGGGEAFF.